This T cell receptor (beta chain) was obtained from a study of cytomegalovirus exposure and HLA in healthy donors. In regard to this clone: Its antigen is undetermined.

Profiled with immunoSEQ multiplex PCR; TCRdb holds only in-frame clones, not every one. This table holds some 150,000 clones, about 86% found once. V gave up 5 bases and J gave up 4 bases; unmatched junction bases: 4. CDR3 length: 14 amino acids. CDR1 LNHDA and CDR2 SQIVND come from the germline V gene (reference sequence). Study-level results: TCR clusters originating in the first cohort tended to co-occur in the 110 or so validation repertoires, according to a later analysis. Cytomegalovirus-associated TCR beta chains were listed, numbering 164. Cytomegalovirus status was reportedly diagnosed by the classifier with high specificity and sensitivity.

Sequences were obtained from PBMCs. This TCR was sampled from a man between 18 and 35 years old in good health and CMV-seropositive. This chain connects TRBV19 to TRBJ2-2, with 7 bases fitting TRBD2. The CDR3 spells CASSWTSGTGELFF. CDR3 nucleotide sequence: TGTGCCAGTAGTTGGACTAGTGGCACCGGGGAGCTGTTTTTT.